This T cell receptor (beta chain) comes out of a study of identical twins. Notes on the study in general: Potential partial confounding of zero-insertion analyses by invariant MAIT and iNKT cells was noted.

After template switching added a universal primer site, the resulting cDNA carried unique molecular identifiers. TCRdb processed the 5' RACE reads anew with MiXCR; each CDR3 protein has one entry. In the table there are some 710,000 distinct CDR3 sequences, 5.5% to 7.5% of which are singletons. This clonotype was detected many times. Its antigen remains unidentified. Trimming took 9 bases from V and 6 from J; bases not matched to a gene: 17. The CDR3 has 15 residues. Germline loops: CDR1 ENHRY, CDR2 SYGVKD. The sequence was obtained from a man in his late teens or twenties in good health. The chain recombines TRBV10-3 with TRBJ2-7; 7 bases agree with TRBD2. Source material: naive T cells sorted from blood. As DNA, the CDR3 is TGTGCCATAGGATCGCAGGCTAGCGGTCGTGGCGAGCAGTACTTC. Translation: CAIGSQASGRGEQYF.